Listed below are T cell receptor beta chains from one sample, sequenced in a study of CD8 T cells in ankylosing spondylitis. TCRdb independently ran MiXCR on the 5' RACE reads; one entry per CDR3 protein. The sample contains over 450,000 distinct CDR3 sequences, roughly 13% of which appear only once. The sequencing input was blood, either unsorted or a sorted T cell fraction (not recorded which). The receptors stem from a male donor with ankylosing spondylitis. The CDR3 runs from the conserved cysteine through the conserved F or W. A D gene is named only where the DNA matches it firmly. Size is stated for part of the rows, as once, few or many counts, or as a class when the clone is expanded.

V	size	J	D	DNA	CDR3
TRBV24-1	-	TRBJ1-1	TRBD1	TGTGCCACCAGTGATACAGGGGGCGCGAACACTGAAGCTTTCTTT	CATSDTGGANTEAFF
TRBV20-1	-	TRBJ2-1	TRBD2	TGCAGTGCTAGAATCCTAGGGGGACTAGCGGGAGGCAGGGAGCAGTTCTTC	CSARILGGLAGGREQFF
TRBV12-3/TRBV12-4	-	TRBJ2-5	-	TGTGCCAGCACTTACGCGGGGAGACAAGAGACCCAGTACTTC	CASTYAGRQETQYF
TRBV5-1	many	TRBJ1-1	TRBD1	TGCGCCAGCAGCTTGGCTGGACAGGGGGTCACTGAAGCTTTCTTT	CASSLAGQGVTEAFF
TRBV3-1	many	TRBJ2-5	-	TGTGCCAGCAGCCATCCGGAGGGACAAGAGACCCAGTACTTC	CASSHPEGQETQYF
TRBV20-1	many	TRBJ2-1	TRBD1	TGCAGTGCTAGAATACAGGGGGCCGGCAATGAGCAGTTCTTC	CSARIQGAGNEQFF
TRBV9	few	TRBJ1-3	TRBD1	TGTGCCAGCAGCGCCTTCCAGGGGGGTGGAAACACCATATATTTT	CASSAFQGGGNTIYF
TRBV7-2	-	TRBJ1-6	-	TGTGCCAGCAGCTTCGGGATCACCCACACCCCCCTCCACTTT	CASSFGITHTPLHF
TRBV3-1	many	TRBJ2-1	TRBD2	TGTGCCAGCAGCCACTCTAGCGGGAGAGGTGAGCAGTTCTTC	CASSHSSGRGEQFF
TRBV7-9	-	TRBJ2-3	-	TGTGCCAGCAGCCTCTTTCTTACGCAGTATTTT	CASSLFLTQYF
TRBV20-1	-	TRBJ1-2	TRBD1	TGCAGTGCCTTACAGGCCACAGGGGGCTATGGCTACACCTTC	CSALQATGGYGYTF
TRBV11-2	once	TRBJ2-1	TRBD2	TGTGCCAGCAGCCTCTCATGGGGACTAGCGGGCGGGAGCTCCTACAATGAGCAGTTCTTC	CASSLSWGLAGGSSYNEQFF
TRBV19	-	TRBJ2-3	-	TGTGCCAGTAGTGTCCAGGTCGGGGAAGATACGCAGTATTTT	CASSVQVGEDTQYF
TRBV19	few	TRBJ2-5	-	TGTGCCAGTAGTATAGATCATCGGGGGCAGGAGACCCAGTACTTC	CASSIDHRGQETQYF